A single T cell receptor (beta chain) is shown here with its context. What it binds is unknown. At the time of sampling, donors were nominally healthy, though unrecorded immune exposures were likely. V lost 0 bases and J lost 8; bases outside the gene matches: 7. The CDR3 sequence is 16 residues long. Germline V gene lookup returns CDR1 MNHEY and CDR2 SVGAGI. The data belong to a study of cytomegalovirus exposure and HLA in healthy donors. Study outcomes and limitations: Clonal expansion was found to be greater in HLA-associated TCR beta chains than in equally common others in a later analysis. Later analysis associated a missense DCLRE1C variant with TCR beta V- and J-gene trimming.

PCR involved 60 Vbeta and 13 Jbeta primers. The repertoire was sequenced with immunoSEQ multiplex PCR; TCRdb's copy has only in-frame clones and lacks some. Of 75,000 to 95,000 clones listed, approximately 80% are singletons. Sequencing input: PBMCs. The clonotype comes from a man aged 50-60 years in good health and CMV-seronegative. The V and J genes are TRBV6-5 and TRBJ1-6; the match to TRBD1 covers 7 bases. CDR3 amino acids: CASSYSTRGRDSPLHF. The CDR3 nucleotides read TGTGCCAGCAGTTACTCGACTAGGGGGCGGGATTCACCCCTCCACTTT.